What follows describes a single TCR beta chain. The antigen is not known. TCRdb's copy holds only in-frame clones and misses some; the assay was immunoSEQ multiplex PCR. The data show some 2,500,000 clones, with 80% to 95% seen just once and more than 0.35% held by the top ten. From CD4+ cells came CD45RA+ naive and CD45RA-negative memory subsets. This sample is part of a study of shared clonotypes between healthy human individuals. Across the study: Participating donors consisted of two women and a few men aged 18 to 49.

Study-wide results and caveats: Deeper or shallower sequencing was expected to change how clonotypes are shared among donors.

This CDR3 region has 15 residues. Germline CDR1 and CDR2: SGHRS and YFSETQ. The V end lost 0 bases, the J end lost 9 bases, and 16 bases lay between the germline ends. The sequencing input was naive CD4+ T cells from PBMCs. Specified subset: CD45RA+ positively selected. J is TRBJ1-5 and V is TRBV5-1; unclear D gene. This sequence originates from a man between 18 and 29 years old in good health. Some clones in this sample may be carry-over from other donors' samples. The CDR3 spells CASSLAGSGTGPQHF. DNA for the CDR3: TGCGCCAGCAGCTTGGCCGGATCTGGTACGGGGCCCCAGCATTTT.